This T cell receptor (beta chain) stems from a study of blood T cell repertoires in COVID-19. About the study: Italy, Spain and the United States were the sources of the convalescent and acute COVID-19 samples. Nucleic acid was either cDNA or gDNA, and it came from T cells, B-cell-depleted T cells, or PBMCs.

Cohorts were based on clinical histories the participants reported. With V trimmed by 7 bases and J by 9 bases, 3 bases remained unmatched. CDR3 length: 11 residues. This clone was seen once. Authors' methods: Amplification with reference gene primers provided the estimates of nucleated cell counts. The data were produced by immunoSEQ multiplex PCR, yet TCRdb's version contains in-frame clones alone and is incomplete. The V and J calls and clone size were taken over from that table, and D and trimming were inferred from the DNA. The sample contains under 400,000 clones, 80% to 90% of which appear only once.

The sample was PBMCs or T cells enriched from blood (not recorded which). The sequence came from a woman aged 40 to 55 with acute COVID-19. The rearrangement links TRBV12-3 or TRBV12-4 to TRBJ1-2; 9 bases are shared with TRBD1. The chain's CDR3 is CASTDRGSYTF. The CDR3 DNA reads TGTGCCAGCACGGACAGGGGAAGCTACACCTTC.